A single TCR beta chain is shown here with its context. Antigen: not known. The entry originates in a study of OX40 agonist ivuxolimab in advanced cancers. Overall study context: Patients got intravenous ivuxolimab at 0.01 to 10 mg/kg every 2 weeks. General study findings and limits: Both blood CD4+ and CD8+ T cells showed clonal growth by week 6 at 0.1 to 3.0 mg/kg. There were, on average, more expanded clones in CD8+ T cells than in CD4+.

V was cut by 5 bases and J by 0 bases, with 14 bases left in between. The CDR3 contains 16 residues. Germline CDR1 and CDR2: LGHNA and YNFKEQ. Profiled with immunoSEQ multiplex PCR; TCRdb holds only in-frame clones, not every one. Of fewer than 25,000 clones detected, around four fifths appear once; the ten largest clones hold 35% to 40%. No patient had autoimmune disease or received systemic immunosuppression. This receptor was taken from an adult with an advanced solid tumor such as melanoma, head and neck, liver or kidney cancer. The chain has TRBV4-2 and TRBJ1-3; D call uncertain. The input for sequencing was CD4+ or CD8+ T cells sorted from blood, taken in a trial of the OX40 agonist ivuxolimab. CDR3 amino acids: CASSFETRSSGNTIYF. CDR3 sequence (DNA): TGTGCCAGCAGCTTCGAGACGAGGAGCTCTGGAAACACCATATATTTT.